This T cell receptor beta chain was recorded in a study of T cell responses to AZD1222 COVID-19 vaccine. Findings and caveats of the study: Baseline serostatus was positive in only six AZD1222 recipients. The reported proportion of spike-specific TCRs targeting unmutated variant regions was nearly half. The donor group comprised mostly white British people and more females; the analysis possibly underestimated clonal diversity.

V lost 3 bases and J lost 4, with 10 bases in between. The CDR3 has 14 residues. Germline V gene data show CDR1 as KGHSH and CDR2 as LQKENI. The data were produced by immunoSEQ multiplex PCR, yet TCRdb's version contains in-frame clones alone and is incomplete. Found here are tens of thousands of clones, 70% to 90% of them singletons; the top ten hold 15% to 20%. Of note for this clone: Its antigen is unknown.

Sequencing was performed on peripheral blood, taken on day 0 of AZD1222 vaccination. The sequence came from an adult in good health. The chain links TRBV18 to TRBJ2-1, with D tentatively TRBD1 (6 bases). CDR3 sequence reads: CASSPDSSYNEQFF. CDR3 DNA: TGTGCCAGCTCACCGGACAGCTCATACAATGAGCAGTTCTTC.